This T cell receptor beta chain derives from a study of blood T cell repertoires in COVID-19. Losses at the gene ends were 0 bases for V and 9 bases for J; bases not matched to a gene: 10. The CDR3 has 17 residues. In germline, CDR1 is KGHSH, CDR2 LQKENI. The protocol was immunoSEQ multiplex PCR, while the TCRdb copy is restricted to in-frame clones and leaves out a portion. The table includes about 210,000 clones, 80% to 85% detected once. V usage is TRBV18 and J usage is TRBJ2-5; 13 bases match TRBD2. This sequence originates from a woman aged 45-59 years with acute COVID-19. The sample comprised PBMCs or T cells enriched from blood (not recorded which). CDR3 protein: CASSPPGTSGAQFPQYF. CDR3 coding DNA: TGTGCCAGCTCACCACCGGGGACTAGCGGGGCCCAATTCCCCCAGTACTTC.